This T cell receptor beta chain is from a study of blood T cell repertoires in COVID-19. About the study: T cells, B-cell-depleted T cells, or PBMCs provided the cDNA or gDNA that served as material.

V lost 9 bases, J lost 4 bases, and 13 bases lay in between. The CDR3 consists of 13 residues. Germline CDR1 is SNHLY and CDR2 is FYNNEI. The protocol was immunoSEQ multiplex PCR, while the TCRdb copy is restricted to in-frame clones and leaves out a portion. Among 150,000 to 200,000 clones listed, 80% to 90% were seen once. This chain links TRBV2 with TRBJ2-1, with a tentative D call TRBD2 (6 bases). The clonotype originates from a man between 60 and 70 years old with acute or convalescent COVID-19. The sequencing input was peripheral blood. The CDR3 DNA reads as TGTGCCAGTTACCGGGACTCGTACAATGAGCAGTTCTTC. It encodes CASYRDSYNEQFF.